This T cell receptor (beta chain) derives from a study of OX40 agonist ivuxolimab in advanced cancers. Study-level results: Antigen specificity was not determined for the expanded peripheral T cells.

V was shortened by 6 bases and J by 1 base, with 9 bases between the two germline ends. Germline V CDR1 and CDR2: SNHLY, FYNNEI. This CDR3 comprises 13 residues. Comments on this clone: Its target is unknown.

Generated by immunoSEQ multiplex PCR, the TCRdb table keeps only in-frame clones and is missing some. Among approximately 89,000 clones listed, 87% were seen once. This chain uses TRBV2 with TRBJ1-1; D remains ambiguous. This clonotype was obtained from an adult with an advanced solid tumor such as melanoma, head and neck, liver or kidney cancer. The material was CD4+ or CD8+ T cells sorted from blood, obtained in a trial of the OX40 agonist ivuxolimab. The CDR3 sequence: CASSNNGNTEAFF. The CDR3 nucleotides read TGTGCCAGCAGCAATAACGGGAACACTGAAGCTTTCTTT.